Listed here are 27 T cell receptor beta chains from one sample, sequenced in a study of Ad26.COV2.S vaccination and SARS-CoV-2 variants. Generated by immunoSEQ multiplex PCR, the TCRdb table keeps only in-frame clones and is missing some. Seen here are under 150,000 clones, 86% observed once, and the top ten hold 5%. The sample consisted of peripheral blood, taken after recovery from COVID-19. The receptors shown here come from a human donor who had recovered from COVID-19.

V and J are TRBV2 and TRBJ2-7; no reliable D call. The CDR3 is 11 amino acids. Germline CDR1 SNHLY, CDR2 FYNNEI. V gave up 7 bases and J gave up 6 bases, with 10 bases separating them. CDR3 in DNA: TGTGCCAGCACCTTTTGGGGCGAGCAGTACTTC. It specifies CASTFWGEQYF.

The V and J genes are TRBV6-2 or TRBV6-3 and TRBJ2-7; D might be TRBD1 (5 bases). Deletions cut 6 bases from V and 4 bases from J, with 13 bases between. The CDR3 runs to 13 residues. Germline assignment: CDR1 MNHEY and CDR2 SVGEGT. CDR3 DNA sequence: TGTGCCAGCAGCCCCGCAGGGCTGTACGAGCAGTACTTC. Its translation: CASSPAGLYEQYF.

This CDR3 reads CASSLGGVAFF. The CDR3 region has the DNA TGTGCCAGCAGCTTGGGAGGGGTAGCTTTCTTT. This chain uses TRBV5-6 with TRBJ1-1; D perhaps matches TRBD1 (5 bases). The length of the CDR3 is 11 residues. V was shortened by 0 bases and J by 10 bases, with 7 bases between the two germline ends. Germline CDR1 reads SGHDT; CDR2 reads YYEEEE.

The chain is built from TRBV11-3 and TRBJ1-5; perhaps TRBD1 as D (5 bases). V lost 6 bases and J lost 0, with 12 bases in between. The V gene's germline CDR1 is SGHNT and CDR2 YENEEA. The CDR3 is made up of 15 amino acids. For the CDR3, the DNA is TGTGCCAGCAGGCCTGACAGCCTTAGCAATCAGCCCCAGCATTTT. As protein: CASRPDSLSNQPQHF.

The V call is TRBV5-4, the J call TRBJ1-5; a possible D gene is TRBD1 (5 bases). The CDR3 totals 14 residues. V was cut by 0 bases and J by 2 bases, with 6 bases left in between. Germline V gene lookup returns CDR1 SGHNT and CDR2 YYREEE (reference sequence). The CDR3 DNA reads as TGTGCCAGCAGCTTGGAGGGGCGCAATCAGCCCCAGCATTTT. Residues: CASSLEGRNQPQHF.

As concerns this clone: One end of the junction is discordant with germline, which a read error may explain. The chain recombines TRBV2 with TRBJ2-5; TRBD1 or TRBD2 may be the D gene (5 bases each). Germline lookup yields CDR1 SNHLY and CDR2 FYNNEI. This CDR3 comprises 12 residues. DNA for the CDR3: TGTGCCAGCAGTCAAATAGACAGCTCCGGGGACTTC. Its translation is CASSQIDSSGDF.

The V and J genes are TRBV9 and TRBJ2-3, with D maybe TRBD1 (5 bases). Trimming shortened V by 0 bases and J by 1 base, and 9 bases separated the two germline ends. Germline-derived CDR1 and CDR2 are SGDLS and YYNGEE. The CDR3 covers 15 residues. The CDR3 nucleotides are TGTGCCAGCAGCGTAGAAGGGGTACGCACAGATACGCAGTATTTT. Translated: CASSVEGVRTDTQYF. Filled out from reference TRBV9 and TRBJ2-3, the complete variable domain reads DSGVTQTPKHLITATGQRVTLRCSPRSGDLSVYWYQQSLDQGLQFLIQYYNGEERAKGNILERFSAQQFPDLHSELNLSSLELGDSALYFCASSVEGVRTDTQYFGPGTRLTVL.

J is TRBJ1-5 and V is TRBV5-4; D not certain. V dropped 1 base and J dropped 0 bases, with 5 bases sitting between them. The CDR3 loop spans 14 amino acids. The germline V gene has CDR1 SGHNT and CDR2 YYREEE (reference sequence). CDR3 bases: TGTGCCAGCAGCTTGCGGAATAGCAATCAGCCCCAGCATTTT. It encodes CASSLRNSNQPQHF.

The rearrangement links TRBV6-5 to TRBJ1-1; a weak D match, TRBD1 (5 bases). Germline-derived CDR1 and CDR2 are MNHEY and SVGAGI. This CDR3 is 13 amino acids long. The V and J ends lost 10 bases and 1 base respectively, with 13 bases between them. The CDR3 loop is CATGAGQNTEAFF. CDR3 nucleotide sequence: TGTGCCACGGGAGCGGGGCAGAACACTGAAGCTTTCTTT.

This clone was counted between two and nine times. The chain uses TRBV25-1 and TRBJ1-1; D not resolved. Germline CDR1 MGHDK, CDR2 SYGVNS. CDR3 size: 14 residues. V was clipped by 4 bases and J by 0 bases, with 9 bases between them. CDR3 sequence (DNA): TGTGCCAGCAGTGGGGAAACCATGAACACTGAAGCTTTCTTT. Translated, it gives CASSGETMNTEAFF.

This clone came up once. The DNA for the CDR3 is TGTGCCAGCAGCCTGACAGGGGCAGAGACCCAGTACTTC. Amino acids: CASSLTGAETQYF. This chain connects TRBV5-5 to TRBJ2-5, with 8 nucleotides matching TRBD1. Germline assignment: CDR1 SGHKS and CDR2 YYEKEE (reference sequence). This CDR3 region has 13 residues. J lost 4 bases, V lost 4 bases, and 3 bases had no gene match.

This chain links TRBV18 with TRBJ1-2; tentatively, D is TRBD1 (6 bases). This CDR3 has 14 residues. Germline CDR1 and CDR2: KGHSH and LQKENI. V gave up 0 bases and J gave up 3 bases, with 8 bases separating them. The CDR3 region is CASSPPAGDYGYTF. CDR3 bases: TGTGCCAGCTCACCACCCGCAGGGGACTATGGCTACACCTTC. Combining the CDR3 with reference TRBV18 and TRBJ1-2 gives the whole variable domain NAGVMQNPRHLVRRRGQEARLRCSPMKGHSHVYWYRQLPEEGLKFMVYLQKENIIDESGMPKERFSAEFPKEGPSILRIQQVVRGDSAAYFCASSPPAGDYGYTFGSGTRLTVV.

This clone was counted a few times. The CDR3 here is CASSAGTYQPQHF. The CDR3, as DNA: TGTGCCAGCAGCGCAGGGACCTATCAGCCCCAGCATTTT. The chain carries TRBV5-6 and TRBJ1-5, with D possibly matching TRBD1 (5 bases). Germline V lookup: CDR1 SGHDT, CDR2 YYEEEE. There are 13 residues in the CDR3. The V gene lost 4 bases and the J gene lost 5 bases, with 10 bases spanning the gap.

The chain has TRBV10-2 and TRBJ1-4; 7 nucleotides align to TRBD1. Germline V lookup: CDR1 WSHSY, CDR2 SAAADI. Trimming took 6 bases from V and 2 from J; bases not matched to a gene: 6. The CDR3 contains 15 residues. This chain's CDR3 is CASRTQGPTNEKLFF. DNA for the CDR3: TGCGCCAGCAGGACACAGGGGCCTACTAATGAAAAACTGTTTTTT.

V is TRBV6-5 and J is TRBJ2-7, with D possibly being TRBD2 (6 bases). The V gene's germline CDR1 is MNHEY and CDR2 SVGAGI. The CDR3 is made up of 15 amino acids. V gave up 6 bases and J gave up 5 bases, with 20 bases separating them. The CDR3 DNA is TGTGCCAGCAGCTTCGACGGGGGAACGGTAAACGAGCAGTACTTC. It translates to CASSFDGGTVNEQYF.

CDR3 DNA: TGCGCCAGCAGACTGACAGGGGAGCATGGCTACACCTTC. It encodes CASRLTGEHGYTF. The chain couples TRBV5-1 to TRBJ1-2; TRBD1 matches at 8 bases. This CDR3 contains 13 residues. Germline CDR1 reads SGHRS; CDR2 reads YFSETQ. V lost 5 bases and J lost 6; bases outside the gene matches: 6. Looking up the rest from reference TRBV5-1 and TRBJ1-2 gives the full variable domain: KAGVTQTPRYLIKTRGQQVTLSCSPISGHRSVSWYQQTPGQGLQFLFEYFSETQRNKGNFPGRFSGRQFSNSRSEMNVSTLELGDSALYLCASRLTGEHGYTFGSGTRLTVV.

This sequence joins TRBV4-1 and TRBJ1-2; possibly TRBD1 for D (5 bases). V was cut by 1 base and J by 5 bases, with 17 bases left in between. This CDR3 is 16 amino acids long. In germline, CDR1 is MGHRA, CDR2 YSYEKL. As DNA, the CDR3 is TGCGCCAGCAGCCAAGGCCCCCCCAGGGACGGGTATGGCTACACCTTC. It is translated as CASSQGPPRDGYGYTF.

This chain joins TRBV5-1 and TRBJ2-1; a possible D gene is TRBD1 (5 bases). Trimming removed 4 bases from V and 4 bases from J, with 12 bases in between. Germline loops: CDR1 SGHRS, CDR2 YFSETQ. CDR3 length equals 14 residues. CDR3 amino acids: CASSNFNRYNEQFF. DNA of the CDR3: TGCGCCAGCAGCAACTTCAACAGGTACAATGAGCAGTTCTTC.

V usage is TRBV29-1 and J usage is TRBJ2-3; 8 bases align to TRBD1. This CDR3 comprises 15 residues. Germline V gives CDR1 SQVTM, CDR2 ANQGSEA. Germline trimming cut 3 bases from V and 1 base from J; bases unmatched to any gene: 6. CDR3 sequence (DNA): TGCAGCGTTGAGCACGTGGGACAGGGCACAGATACGCAGTATTTT. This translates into CSVEHVGQGTDTQYF.

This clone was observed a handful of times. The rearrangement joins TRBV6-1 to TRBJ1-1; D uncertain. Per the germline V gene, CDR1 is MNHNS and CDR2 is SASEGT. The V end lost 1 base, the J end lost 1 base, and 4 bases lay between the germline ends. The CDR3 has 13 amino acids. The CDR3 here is CASSEERNTEAFF. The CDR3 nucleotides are TGTGCCAGCAGTGAAGAGAGGAACACTGAAGCTTTCTTT.

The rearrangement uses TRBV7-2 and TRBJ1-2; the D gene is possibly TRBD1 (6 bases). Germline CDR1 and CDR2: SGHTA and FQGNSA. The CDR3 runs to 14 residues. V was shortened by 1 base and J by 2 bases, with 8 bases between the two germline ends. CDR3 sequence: CASSLEGTNYGYTF. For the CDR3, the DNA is TGTGCCAGCAGCTTAGAAGGGACAAACTATGGCTACACCTTC.

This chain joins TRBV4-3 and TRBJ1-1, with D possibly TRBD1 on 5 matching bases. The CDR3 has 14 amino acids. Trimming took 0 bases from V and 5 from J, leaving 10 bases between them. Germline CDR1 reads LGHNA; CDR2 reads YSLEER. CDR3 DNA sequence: TGCGCCAGCAGCCAAGAGGGATGGGGGACTGAAGCTTTCTTT. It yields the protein CASSQEGWGTEAFF.

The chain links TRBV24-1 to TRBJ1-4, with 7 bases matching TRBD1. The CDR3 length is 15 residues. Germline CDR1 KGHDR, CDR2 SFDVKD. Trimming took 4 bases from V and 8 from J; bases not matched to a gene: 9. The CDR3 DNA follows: TGTGCCACCAGTGACCCCTGGACAGGTGGGGAAAAACTGTTTTTT. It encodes CATSDPWTGGEKLFF.

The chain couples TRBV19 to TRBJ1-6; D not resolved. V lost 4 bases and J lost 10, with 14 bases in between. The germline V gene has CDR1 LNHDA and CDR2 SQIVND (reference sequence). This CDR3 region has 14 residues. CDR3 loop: CASSRWVSGSPLHF. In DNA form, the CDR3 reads TGTGCCAGTAGTAGGTGGGTTTCGGGATCACCCCTCCACTTT.

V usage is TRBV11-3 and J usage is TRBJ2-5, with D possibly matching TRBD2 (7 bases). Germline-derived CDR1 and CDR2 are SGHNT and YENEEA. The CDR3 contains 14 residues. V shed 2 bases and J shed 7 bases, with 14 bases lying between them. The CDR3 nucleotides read TGTGCCAGCAGCTTATCGGCGGGGGCGGGGACCCAGTACTTC. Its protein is CASSLSAGAGTQYF.

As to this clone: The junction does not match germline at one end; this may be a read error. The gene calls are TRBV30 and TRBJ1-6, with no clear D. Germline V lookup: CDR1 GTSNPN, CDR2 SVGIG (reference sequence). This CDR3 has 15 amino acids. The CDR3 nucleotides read TGTGCCGGGAGAAAGGCGGGGTCCTATAATTCACCCCTCCACTTT. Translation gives CAGRKAGSYNSPLHF.

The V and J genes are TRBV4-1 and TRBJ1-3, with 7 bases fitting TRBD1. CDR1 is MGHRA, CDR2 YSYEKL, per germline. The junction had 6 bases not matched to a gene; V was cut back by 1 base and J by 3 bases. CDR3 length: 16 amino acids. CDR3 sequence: CASSQAPPGGGNTIYF. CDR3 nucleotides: TGCGCCAGCAGCCAAGCCCCACCAGGGGGTGGAAACACCATATATTTT.